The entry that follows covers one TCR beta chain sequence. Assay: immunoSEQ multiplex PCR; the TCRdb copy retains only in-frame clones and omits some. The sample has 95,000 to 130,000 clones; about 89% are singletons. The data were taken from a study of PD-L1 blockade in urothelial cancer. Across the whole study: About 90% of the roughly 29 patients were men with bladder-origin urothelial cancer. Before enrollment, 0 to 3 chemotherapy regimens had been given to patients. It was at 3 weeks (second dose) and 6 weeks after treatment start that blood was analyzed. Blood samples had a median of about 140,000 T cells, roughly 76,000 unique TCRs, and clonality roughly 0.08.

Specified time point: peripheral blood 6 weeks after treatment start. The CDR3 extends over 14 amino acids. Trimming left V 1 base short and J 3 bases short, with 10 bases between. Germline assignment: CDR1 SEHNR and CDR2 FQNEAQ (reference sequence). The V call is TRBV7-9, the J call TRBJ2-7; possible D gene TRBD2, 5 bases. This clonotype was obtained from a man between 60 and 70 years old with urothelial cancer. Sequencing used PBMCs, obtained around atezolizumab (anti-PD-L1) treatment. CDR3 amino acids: CASSLGAGLYEQYF. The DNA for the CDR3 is TGTGCCAGCAGCTTAGGGGCAGGACTCTACGAGCAGTACTTC.